Shown below are 29 T cell receptor beta chains from a single sample sequenced in a study of T-cell reconstitution after alpha-beta-depleted transplantation in children. This sample's TCRbeta library carried unique molecular identifier barcodes. TCRdb analysed the PCR reads with MiXCR anew, one entry per CDR3 protein. Of roughly 300,000 distinct CDR3 sequences in the sample, around a tenth were seen once. The sequences come from peripheral blood, collected 180 days after TCRalphabeta/CD19-depleted stem cell transplant. The receptors come from a male patient between 2 and 9 years old who had a stem cell transplant for chronic granulomatous disease, so the T cells may come from the graft donor.

This clonotype was detected ten times or more. CDR3 nucleotide sequence: TGCAGCGTTGATACCGGGACGGCTAATGAAAAACTGTTTTTT. Amino acid sequence: CSVDTGTANEKLFF. V and J are TRBV29-1 and TRBJ1-4, with a weak D call TRBD1 (5 bases). The CDR3 is made up of 14 amino acids. Trimming took 3 bases from V and 3 from J, leaving 11 bases between them. Germline values: CDR1 SQVTM, CDR2 ANQGSEA.

This chain links TRBV20-1 with TRBJ2-2, with 12 bases identical to TRBD2. The CDR3 has 17 amino acids. From germline, CDR1 is DFQATT and CDR2 SNEGSKA (reference sequence). The CDR3 reads CCSPTSGSPANTGELFF. In DNA form, the CDR3 reads TGCTGCTCCCCGACTAGCGGGAGCCCCGCGAACACCGGGGAGCTGTTTTTT.

This clonotype was seen at least ten times. The chain links TRBV12-3 or TRBV12-4 to TRBJ2-2; 11 nucleotides line up with TRBD2. V lost 6 bases and J lost 8; bases outside the gene matches: 5. This CDR3 region has 14 residues. This CDR3 is CASRGTSGKGELFF. The CDR3 DNA sequence: TGTGCCAGCAGGGGGACTAGCGGAAAAGGGGAGCTGTTTTTT.

This clonotype occurred many times. The chain is built from TRBV28 and TRBJ1-5; no definite D call. Trimming left V 6 bases short and J 4 bases short, with 13 bases between. In germline, CDR1 is MDHEN, CDR2 SYDVKM. This CDR3 region has 14 residues. CDR3 DNA: TGTGCCAGCAGCCTAGGGTGGGGAAATCAGCCCCAGCATTTT. Amino acids: CASSLGWGNQPQHF.

The V and J genes are TRBV4-1 and TRBJ2-1; the match to TRBD2 covers 9 bases. Germline-derived CDR1 and CDR2 are MGHRA and YSYEKL. The CDR3 extends over 20 amino acids. Germline trimming cut 2 bases from V and 2 bases from J; bases unmatched to any gene: 16. The CDR3 is CASSQTLRERGARAYNEQFF. The CDR3 DNA sequence: TGCGCCAGCAGCCAAACCCTACGAGAGCGGGGGGCTAGAGCCTACAATGAGCAGTTCTTC.

The table lists this clonotype with many counts. The chain has TRBV7-2 and TRBJ2-1; a weak D match, TRBD2 (6 bases). The V end lost 3 bases, the J end lost 4 bases, and 16 bases lay between the germline ends. This CDR3 region has 16 residues. CDR1 is SGHTA and CDR2 is FQGNSA in the germline V gene. This CDR3 reads CASSFDNGGWYNEQFF. CDR3 in DNA: TGTGCCAGCAGCTTTGATAACGGGGGATGGTACAATGAGCAGTTCTTC.

This clonotype was detected many times. One junction end does not reproduce the germline sequence, and a read error may be involved. This chain uses TRBV6-6 with TRBJ2-4; no firm D call. The CDR3 contains 13 residues. Germline CDR1 MNHNY, CDR2 SVGAGI (reference sequence). Written as DNA, the CDR3 is TGTGCCAGCAGTTACTCGGCCAGAAACATTCAGTACTTC. Its translation is CASSYSARNIQYF.

This clonotype appeared many times. The chain combines TRBV28 with TRBJ1-6; no reliable D call. The V gene lost 5 bases and the J gene lost 4 bases, with 6 bases spanning the gap. The CDR3 covers 13 residues. CDR1 and CDR2 from the germline V gene are MDHEN and SYDVKM. CDR3 residues: CASSLPYNSPLHF. The DNA for the CDR3 is TGTGCCAGCAGTCTTCCGTATAATTCACCCCTCCACTTT.

There are many counts of this clonotype. This chain connects TRBV12-3 or TRBV12-4 to TRBJ2-6; D uncertain. Trimming took off 8 bases at V and 4 bases at J, with 9 bases between the two ends. This CDR3 has 13 amino acids. CDR3 bases: TGTGCCAGCCGTCTAGTGGGGGCCAACGTCCTGACTTTC. This gives the protein CASRLVGANVLTF.

CDR3: CASSSTETNEKLFF. In DNA form, the CDR3 reads TGTGCCAGCAGCTCCACAGAGACTAATGAAAAACTGTTTTTT. The V call is TRBV14, the J call TRBJ1-4; no reliable D call. Germline loops: CDR1 SGHDN, CDR2 FVKESK. This CDR3 region has 14 residues. Trimming left V 5 bases short and J 2 bases short, with 9 bases between.

To note about this clonotype: This may come from a read error, since a much larger clone is one base off. The chain recombines TRBV29-1 with TRBJ1-3; maybe TRBD1 (6 bases). V gave up 6 bases and J gave up 2 bases, with 20 bases separating them. CDR1 SQVTM and CDR2 ANQGSEA come from the germline V gene. The CDR3 runs 16 residues. The CDR3 spells CSVTDPNHRAGNTIYF. CDR3 sequence (DNA): TGCAGCGTCACGGACCCAAACCACAGGGCTGGAAACACCATATATTTT.

This clonotype was detected many times. The chain uses TRBV27 and TRBJ2-7; D might be TRBD2 (6 bases). The CDR3 contains 12 residues. Trimming cost V 10 bases and J 2 bases, with 12 bases left between them. CDR1 is MNHEY and CDR2 is SMNVEV in the germline V gene (reference sequence). The CDR3: CATGTRPYEQYF. The CDR3 nucleotides read TGTGCCACAGGGACTCGACCCTACGAGCAGTACTTC.

The genes are TRBV5-8 and TRBJ2-3, with 7 bases identical to TRBD2. Germline values: CDR1 SGHTS, CDR2 YDEGEE. The CDR3 runs 16 residues. Trimming took 1 base from V and 0 from J; bases not matched to a gene: 5. In DNA form, the CDR3 reads TGTGCCAGCAGCTTGAGGGGACTACCTAGCACAGATACGCAGTATTTT. Protein sequence: CASSLRGLPSTDTQYF. Combining the CDR3 with reference TRBV5-8 and TRBJ2-3 gives the whole variable domain EAGVTQSPTHLIKTRGQQATLRCSPISGHTSVYWYQQALGLGLQFLLWYDEGEERNRGNFPPRFSGRQFPNYSSELNVNALELEDSALYLCASSLRGLPSTDTQYFGPGTRLTVL.

This clonotype was counted ten times or more. The rearrangement uses TRBV29-1 and TRBJ1-1; possibly TRBD1 for D (5 bases). Germline lookup yields CDR1 SQVTM and CDR2 ANQGSEA. The V gene lost 7 bases and the J gene lost 1 base, with 13 bases spanning the gap. This CDR3 spans 13 amino acids. The CDR3 region has the DNA TGCAGCGCCATAACAGGACCGAACACTGAAGCTTTCTTT. It specifies CSAITGPNTEAFF.

This clonotype has a count of ten or more. The chain recombines TRBV29-1 with TRBJ1-1; 8 nucleotides align to TRBD1. The V gene's germline CDR1 is SQVTM and CDR2 ANQGSEA. After removal of 6 bases from V and 4 bases from J, the junction contained 4 bases not matched to a gene. This CDR3 has 12 residues. This CDR3 is CSVRTGGTEAFF. The CDR3 DNA reads TGCAGCGTGAGAACAGGGGGCACTGAAGCTTTCTTT.

The V and J genes are TRBV5-6 and TRBJ2-2; either TRBD1 or TRBD2 may fit D (5 bases each). The germline CDR1 and CDR2 sequences are SGHDT and YYEEEE. This CDR3 has 15 residues. Deletions cut 4 bases from V and 6 bases from J, with 16 bases between. The CDR3 is CASSHGGIGAGELFF. CDR3 bases: TGTGCCAGCAGCCATGGGGGTATCGGCGCCGGGGAGCTGTTTTTT.

At least ten counts were recorded for this clonotype. V is TRBV7-6 and J is TRBJ2-7; 11 nucleotides align to TRBD2. V was clipped by 5 bases and J by 5 bases; unmatched bases: 8. The CDR3 sequence is 15 residues long. Germline loops: CDR1 SGHVS, CDR2 FNYEAQ. CDR3 DNA sequence: TGTGCCAGCAGCCCTCTAGCGGGAGGCCCCCACGAGCAGTACTTC. Translated, it gives CASSPLAGGPHEQYF. The full variable domain, rest sourced from reference TRBV7-6 and TRBJ2-7, is GAGVSQSPRYKVTKRGQDVALRCDPISGHVSLYWYRQALGQGPEFLTYFNYEAQQDKSGLPNDRFSAERPEGSISTLTIQRTEQRDSAMYRCASSPLAGGPHEQYFGPGTRLTVT.

The J gene is TRBJ1-2, the V gene TRBV6-5; the D gene is possibly TRBD1 (5 bases). The CDR3 sequence is 12 residues long. Trimming removed 7 bases from V and 6 bases from J, with 12 bases in between. Germline V CDR1 and CDR2: MNHEY, SVGAGI. CDR3 nucleotides: TGTGCCAGCAAACGCAGGGATCATGGCTACACCTTC. It specifies CASKRRDHGYTF.

This clonotype was recorded at least ten times. The CDR3 region is CASSLSGQGKSEAFF. The CDR3 nucleotides read TGTGCCAGCAGTCTTTCCGGACAGGGGAAATCGGAAGCTTTCTTT. The gene calls are TRBV28 and TRBJ1-1; 9 nucleotides line up with TRBD1. The CDR3 is 15 residues long. With 5 bases clipped from V and 8 bases from J, the junction kept 12 bases outside the gene matches. CDR1 and CDR2 from the germline V gene are MDHEN and SYDVKM. Full variable domain (rest looked up from reference TRBV28 and TRBJ1-1): DVKVTQSSRYLVKRTGEKVFLECVQDMDHENMFWYRQDPGLGLRLIYFSYDVKMKEKGDIPEGYSVSREKKERFSLILESASTNQTSMYLCASSLSGQGKSEAFFGQGTRLTVV.

There are a few counts of this clonotype. The chain joins TRBV18 to TRBJ1-1, with D perhaps matching TRBD1 (5 bases). Germline lookup yields CDR1 KGHSH and CDR2 LQKENI. The CDR3 runs 15 residues. V was pared by 4 bases and J by 1 base, with 13 bases between. The CDR3 coding sequence is TGTGCCAGCTCACTAGACAGAAGGGAGAACACTGAAGCTTTCTTT. It is translated as CASSLDRRENTEAFF.

To note about this clonotype: Possible read error: a much larger clone is one base away. The chain combines TRBV4-3 with TRBJ2-3; 12 nucleotides align to TRBD2. The CDR3 runs 17 residues. Looked up from germline, CDR1 is LGHNA and CDR2 is YSLEER. The CDR3 spells CVSSQVPSGGAGDTQYF. The DNA for the CDR3 is TGCGTCAGCAGCCAAGTTCCTAGCGGGGGGGCCGGGGATACGCAGTATTTT.

V usage is TRBV5-4 and J usage is TRBJ2-1; D unclear. V lost 2 bases, J lost 6 bases, and 9 bases lay in between. This CDR3 region has 13 residues. The V gene's germline CDR1 is SGHNT and CDR2 YYREEE (reference sequence). The CDR3 bases are TGTGCCAGCAGCTTCAAAGGGCCCAATGAGCAGTTCTTC. Protein sequence: CASSFKGPNEQFF.

This clonotype was observed many times. V usage is TRBV27 and J usage is TRBJ2-7, with 7 bases lining up with TRBD2. J was trimmed by 2 bases and V by 6 bases; bases with no gene match: 10. From germline, CDR1 is MNHEY and CDR2 SMNVEV (reference sequence). This CDR3 is 15 amino acids long. As DNA, the CDR3 is TGTGCCAGCAGCTCCCCGACTAGCTCAACCTACGAGCAGTACTTC. This encodes CASSSPTSSTYEQYF.

This clonotype was counted many times. The V call is TRBV7-2, the J call TRBJ1-2; 9 nucleotides match TRBD1. Trimming removed 1 base from V and 4 bases from J; junction bases left unmatched: 4. In germline, CDR1 is SGHTA, CDR2 FQGNSA. The CDR3 has 15 amino acids. CDR3 sequence reads: CASSLETGGVYGYTF. DNA of the CDR3: TGTGCCAGCAGCTTAGAGACAGGGGGTGTCTATGGCTACACCTTC.

This clonotype was observed at least ten times. CDR3 DNA: TGTGCCAGCAGCCATCCGATCCCCATAATCTTTCCGGGACAGGACACCGGGGAGCTGTTTTTT. This gives the protein CASSHPIPIIFPGQDTGELFF. The chain employs TRBV3-1 and TRBJ2-2; 8 bases fit TRBD1. Germline V lookup: CDR1 LGHDT, CDR2 YNNKEL (reference sequence). The junction had 21 bases not matched to a gene; V was cut back by 3 bases and J by 3 bases. The CDR3 has 21 residues.

V is TRBV18 and J is TRBJ2-6; no clear D. Looked up from germline, CDR1 is KGHSH and CDR2 is LQKENI. The CDR3 consists of 16 residues. The V end lost 2 bases, the J end lost 1 base, and 9 bases lay between the germline ends. The CDR3 here is CASSPTDASGANVLTF. In DNA form, the CDR3 reads TGTGCCAGCTCACCAACAGACGCTTCTGGGGCCAACGTCCTGACTTTC.

At least ten counts were recorded for this clonotype. The chain recombines TRBV5-1 with TRBJ2-3; D uncertain. The CDR3 length is 13 residues. Per germline, CDR1 SGHRS and CDR2 YFSETQ. V was cut by 0 bases and J by 7 bases, with 9 bases left in between. The CDR3: CASSLAVRNTQYF. The CDR3 nucleotides are TGCGCCAGCAGCTTGGCCGTAAGGAATACGCAGTATTTT.

Ten or more counts support this clonotype. The chain employs TRBV10-2 and TRBJ2-6, with D uncertain. Trimming removed 9 bases from V and 6 bases from J, with 9 bases in between. The CDR3 is 12 amino acids. Looked up from germline, CDR1 is WSHSY and CDR2 is SAAADI. CDR3 residues: CARGSVANVLTF. CDR3 DNA: TGCGCCAGAGGGTCGGTGGCCAACGTCCTGACTTTC.

Comment on this clonotype: This sequence may be a read error, since a much larger clone differs from it by one base. The chain uses TRBV6-2 or TRBV6-3 and TRBJ2-6, with D perhaps matching TRBD1 (5 bases). CDR3 length equals 18 residues. Germline V lookup: CDR1 MNHEY, CDR2 SVGEGT. The CDR3 region has the DNA TGTGCCAGCAGTTTGACAGTGGGCTCTCTCTCTCGGGCCAACGTCCTGACTTTC. Protein product: CASSLTVGSLSRANVLTF.